The 2 T cell receptor beta chains given below trace back to one sample, sequenced in a study of cytomegalovirus exposure and HLA in healthy donors. Sequenced by immunoSEQ multiplex PCR; TCRdb stores in-frame clones only, minus some. The sample yields about 98,000 clones, roughly nine tenths seen once. Material for sequencing was PBMCs. The receptors were sampled from a woman in her twenties or thirties in good health and CMV-seronegative.

The chain carries TRBV29-1 and TRBJ2-2; D is uncertain. The V end was cut by 5 bases, the J end by 6 bases, with 10 bases between. CDR3 length: 12 residues. CDR1 and CDR2 (germline): SQVTM, ANQGSEA. This CDR3 reads CSVSPQPGELFF. The CDR3 nucleotides read TGCAGCGTTAGCCCCCAACCCGGGGAGCTGTTTTTT.

This chain joins TRBV10-3 and TRBJ1-2; weak D call: TRBD1 (5 bases). Germline CDR1 is ENHRY and CDR2 is SYGVKD. This CDR3 contains 13 residues. Deletions cut 7 bases from V and 4 bases from J, with 13 bases between. The DNA for the CDR3 is TGTGCCATCACGGGGGAAGAGGGCTATGGCTACACCTTC. It specifies CAITGEEGYGYTF.